This T cell receptor (beta chain) was profiled in a study of blood T cells in healthy people across ages. Alongside a J-beta primer mix, a sample-barcoded 5' primer served in a second PCR lasting roughly 6 to 11 cycles. Unique molecular identifiers of 12 random nucleotides labeled each cDNA. TCRdb re-called the 5' RACE reads through MiXCR, storing one row per CDR3 protein. The profile shows 950,000 to 1,200,000 distinct CDR3 sequences, less than 45% of them singletons. Germline CDR1 reads SGHVS; CDR2 reads FNYEAQ. The CDR3 contains 14 residues. Trimming pared 1 base from V and 4 bases from J, leaving 8 bases between. Whole-study results and caveats: The percentage of naive T cells correlated strongly with TCR beta diversity.

The extraction recovered at least 5.5 micrograms of total RNA per sample. Of note for this clonotype: Its antigen is not identified.

V gene TRBV7-6 combines with J gene TRBJ2-1, with TRBD1 as a possible D gene (6 bases). The sequence was obtained from a man younger than 35 in good health. What was sequenced was blood. DNA for the CDR3: TGTGCCAGCAGCTTAGGGGGGCGTTACAATGAGCAGTTCTTC. Its protein is CASSLGGRYNEQFF. Using reference TRBV7-6 and TRBJ2-1 for the parts outside the CDR3, the full variable domain is GAGVSQSPRYKVTKRGQDVALRCDPISGHVSLYWYRQALGQGPEFLTYFNYEAQQDKSGLPNDRFSAERPEGSISTLTIQRTEQRDSAMYRCASSLGGRYNEQFFGPGTRLTVL.